These T cell receptor beta chains were read from a single sample in a study of Ad26.COV2.S vaccination and SARS-CoV-2 variants. Method: immunoSEQ multiplex PCR; TCRdb's copy keeps in-frame clones and lacks some. The table has hundreds of thousands of clones, around 87% seen once. The sample in question was peripheral blood, obtained in a trial of Ad26.COV2.S vaccine versus placebo. The receptors here all came from a person aged 18-65 years who received the Ad26.COV2.S COVID-19 vaccine or a placebo. Both conserved end residues are part of each CDR3. Fields, in order: D gene, J gene, CDR3 length, clone size, V gene, CDR3 protein, CDR3 DNA. A D gene is named only where the DNA matches it firmly. Part of the rows lack a size; the others show once, few, many or a class for expanded clones.

NA	TRBJ1-2	15	NA	TRBV11-2	CASSSNGGRLYGYTF	TGTGCCAGCAGCTCCAACGGGGGCCGCCTCTATGGCTACACCTTC
NA	TRBJ2-5	15	NA	TRBV3-1/TRBV3-2	CASSQDWEGEETQYF	TGTGCCAGCAGCCAAGACTGGGAAGGGGAAGAGACCCAGTACTTC
NA	TRBJ1-5	14	NA	TRBV7-9	CASSQMGGREPQHF	TGTGCCAGCAGCCAGATGGGGGGTAGGGAGCCCCAGCATTTT
TRBD1	TRBJ1-6	17	NA	TRBV5-1	CASSDERDRGGGSPLHF	TGCGCCAGCAGCGACGAGAGAGACAGGGGTGGGGGTTCACCCCTCCACTTT
TRBD1	TRBJ1-2	12	NA	TRBV19	CASRTGERSYTF	TGTGCCAGTAGGACAGGGGAAAGAAGCTACACCTTC
NA	TRBJ1-5	16	NA	TRBV19	CASTQSMGRWDQPQHF	TGTGCCAGTACTCAGAGTATGGGCAGGTGGGATCAGCCCCAGCATTTT
TRBD1	TRBJ1-4	17	NA	TRBV19	CASSIVPGYGTAEKLFF	TGTGCCAGTAGTATCGTCCCGGGCTACGGGACAGCCGAAAAACTGTTTTTT
NA	TRBJ2-7	14	NA	TRBV6-1	CASSEGVQLSQQYF	TGTGCCAGCAGTGAAGGGGTACAGCTTTCCCAGCAGTACTTC
TRBD1	TRBJ1-6	16	NA	TRBV2	CASSEARGAGGSPLHF	TGTGCCAGCAGTGAAGCGCGAGGGGCAGGGGGTTCACCCCTCCACTTT
NA	TRBJ1-1	14	NA	TRBV9	CASSPSDQNTEAFF	TGTGCCAGCAGCCCTTCGGACCAGAACACTGAAGCTTTCTTT
TRBD2	TRBJ2-3	16	NA	TRBV3-1/TRBV3-2	CASSQRGGGPTDTQYF	TGTGCCAGCAGCCAAAGGGGCGGGGGGCCAACAGATACGCAGTATTTT
TRBD1	TRBJ1-5	14	NA	TRBV27	CASSWAAGGQPQHF	TGTGCCAGCAGTTGGGCGGCAGGGGGCCAGCCCCAGCATTTT
NA	TRBJ1-1	11	NA	TRBV20-1	CSAWTYTEAFF	TGCAGTGCCTGGACATACACTGAGGCTTTCTTT
TRBD1	TRBJ2-7	15	few	TRBV18	CASSSRTGSSYEQYF	TGTGCCAGCTCATCCCGGACAGGGAGCTCCTACGAGCAGTACTTC
NA	TRBJ1-5	15	once	TRBV3-1/TRBV3-2	CASSQGGSGNQPQHF	TGTGCCAGCAGCCAAGGCGGAAGTGGCAATCAGCCCCAGCATTTT
NA	TRBJ1-1	14	NA	TRBV30	CAWRGMGEGTEAFF	TGTGCCTGGAGGGGAATGGGGGAAGGGACTGAAGCTTTCTTT
TRBD1	TRBJ1-1	15	NA	TRBV19	CASSPWRGPNTEAFF	TGTGCCAGTAGTCCCTGGAGGGGGCCGAACACTGAAGCTTTCTTT
NA	TRBJ1-5	16	NA	TRBV2	CASSEGGRPSNQPQHF	TGTGCCAGCAGTGAAGGGGGCCGGCCTAGCAATCAGCCCCAGCATTTT
TRBD1	TRBJ1-2	14	once	TRBV18	CASSPPMTGVGYTF	TGTGCCAGCTCACCACCAATGACAGGGGTTGGCTACACCTTC
NA	TRBJ2-2	15	NA	TRBV2	CASTIGGLGTGELFF	TGTGCCAGCACCATAGGGGGGTTGGGCACCGGGGAGCTGTTTTTT
NA	TRBJ1-6	17	NA	TRBV4-1	CASSQFLGGADNSPLHF	TGCGCCAGCAGCCAATTCTTAGGCGGGGCTGATAATTCACCCCTCCACTTT
TRBD1	TRBJ1-5	17	NA	TRBV4-1	CASSQDGQGAGNQPQHF	TGCGCCAGCAGCCAAGACGGGCAGGGGGCGGGCAATCAGCCCCAGCATTTT
TRBD2	TRBJ2-1	18	NA	TRBV5-1	CASSPKASGRATNNEQFF	TGCGCCAGCAGCCCTAAAGCCAGCGGGAGGGCCACCAACAATGAGCAGTTCTTC
NA	TRBJ1-1	15	NA	TRBV18	CASSPTGASNTEAFF	TGTGCCAGCTCACCGACAGGCGCCTCGAACACTGAAGCTTTCTTT
NA	TRBJ1-2	13	NA	TRBV7-6	CASSLNRVDGYTF	TGTGCCAGCAGCTTAAACAGGGTCGATGGCTACACCTTC
NA	TRBJ1-1	16	NA	TRBV7-2	CASSTRTNRGNTEAFF	TGTGCCAGCAGTACACGGACCAACCGGGGGAACACTGAAGCTTTCTTT
NA	TRBJ2-7	14	NA	TRBV4-3	CASSQDPTRNEQYF	TGCGCCAGCAGCCAAGATCCTACGCGGAACGAGCAGTACTTC
NA	TRBJ1-5	17	NA	TRBV11-2	CASSLSGTGTSNQPQHF	TGTGCCAGCAGCTTATCGGGTACAGGGACCTCCAATCAGCCCCAGCATTTT
TRBD2	TRBJ2-1	17	NA	TRBV18	CASSPIIRTSGENEQFF	TGTGCCAGCTCACCAATCATTCGGACTAGCGGTGAGAATGAGCAGTTCTTC
NA	TRBJ1-5	15	NA	TRBV6-6	CASSYGVNSNQPQHF	TGTGCCAGCAGTTACGGGGTGAATAGCAATCAGCCCCAGCATTTT
TRBD1	TRBJ1-2	15	once	TRBV14	CASSPRTGENYGYTF	TGTGCCAGCAGCCCTCGGACAGGGGAAAACTATGGCTACACCTTC
NA	TRBJ2-3	13	NA	TRBV30	CAWSDGGADTQYF	TGTGCCTGGAGTGACGGGGGCGCAGATACGCAGTATTTT
NA	TRBJ1-5	15	once	TRBV19	CASSIWSASNQPQHF	TGTGCCAGTAGTATATGGTCAGCCAGCAATCAGCCCCAGCATTTT
TRBD1	TRBJ2-5	15	once	TRBV11-2	CASSLIQGAWETQYF	TGTGCCAGCAGCCTAATTCAGGGGGCTTGGGAGACCCAGTACTTC
TRBD2	TRBJ2-5	16	NA	TRBV30	CACPAKGSGDQETQYF	TGTGCCTGCCCTGCCAAGGGTAGCGGGGACCAAGAGACCCAGTACTTC
NA	TRBJ1-5	16	few	TRBV2	CASRSPTDYSNQPQHF	TGTGCCAGCAGAAGCCCGACAGATTATAGCAATCAGCCCCAGCATTTT
TRBD1	TRBJ1-6	14	NA	TRBV18	CASSLGQEGSPLHF	TGTGCCAGCTCACTGGGACAGGAGGGTTCACCCCTCCACTTT
NA	TRBJ1-5	12	NA	TRBV25-1	CASSESNQPQHF	TGTGCCAGCAGTGAATCGAATCAGCCCCAGCATTTT
TRBD2	TRBJ2-7	14	once	TRBV5-1	CASSSASGGVEQYF	TGCGCCAGCAGCTCAGCTAGCGGGGGGGTCGAGCAGTACTTC
NA	TRBJ1-5	15	NA	TRBV6-5	CASSLRVTGNQPQHF	TGTGCCAGCAGTCTCAGGGTTACGGGCAATCAGCCCCAGCATTTT
NA	TRBJ1-1	16	once	TRBV7-9	CASSLRVSLGNTEAFF	TGTGCCAGCAGCTTAAGGGTGAGCCTTGGGAACACTGAAGCTTTCTTT
TRBD1	TRBJ1-1	15	NA	TRBV18	CASSRTRQGGTEAFF	TGTGCCAGCTCACGAACCCGACAGGGGGGCACTGAAGCTTTCTTT
TRBD1	TRBJ1-6	14	NA	TRBV29-1	CSAALGQGGSPLHF	TGCAGCGCCGCACTGGGACAGGGTGGTTCACCCCTCCACTTT
TRBD1	TRBJ1-2	16	NA	TRBV25-1	CASSEPGTELNYGYTF	TGTGCCAGCAGTGAACCCGGGACAGAACTTAACTATGGCTACACCTTC
TRBD2	TRBJ2-1	15	NA	TRBV4-2	CASSPIRGGANEQFF	TGTGCCAGCAGCCCCATTCGCGGGGGGGCCAATGAGCAGTTCTTC